Sequencing of this TCR beta chain was carried out in a study of CD4 and CD8 cells across lung adenocarcinoma regions. TCRdb used MiXCR to reprocess the PCR reads, holding one entry per CDR3 protein. The sample shows several thousand distinct CDR3 sequences, about half of them seen only once. Donors had localized lung adenocarcinoma, a non-small cell lung cancer. With respect to this clonotype: Compared with germline, one end of the junction differs, possibly owing to a read error.

The material sequenced was CD4+ T cells from the center of a lung tumor. The sequence came from a female donor with lung adenocarcinoma. The CD4 and CD8 labels of this study may be unreliable.

The CDR3 spells CASSKSDSNPPQHF. The CDR3 nucleotides read TGTGCCAGCAGCAAGTCGGATAGCAATCCGCCCCAGCACTTT. V gene TRBV6-1 combines with J gene TRBJ1-5; no firm D call. Germline loops: CDR1 MNHNS, CDR2 SASEGT. CDR3 size: 14 residues.